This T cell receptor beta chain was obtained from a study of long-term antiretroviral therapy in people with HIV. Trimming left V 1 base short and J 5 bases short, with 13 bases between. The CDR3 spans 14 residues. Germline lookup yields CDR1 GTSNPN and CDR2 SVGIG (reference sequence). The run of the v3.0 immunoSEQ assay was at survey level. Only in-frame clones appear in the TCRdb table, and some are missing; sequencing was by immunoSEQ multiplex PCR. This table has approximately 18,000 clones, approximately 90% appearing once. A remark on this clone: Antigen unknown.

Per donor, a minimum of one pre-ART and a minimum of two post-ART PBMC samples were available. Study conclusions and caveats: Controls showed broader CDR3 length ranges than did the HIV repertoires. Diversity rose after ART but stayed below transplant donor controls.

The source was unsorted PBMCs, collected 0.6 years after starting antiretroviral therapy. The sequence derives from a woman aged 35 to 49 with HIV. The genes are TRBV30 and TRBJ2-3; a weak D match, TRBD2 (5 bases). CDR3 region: CAWSGGSGRDTQYF. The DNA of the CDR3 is TGTGCCTGGAGTGGAGGATCGGGGAGAGATACGCAGTATTTT.